This passage covers 2 T cell receptor beta chains from one sample sequenced in a study of blood T cell repertoires in COVID-19. This table comes from immunoSEQ multiplex PCR, and its TCRdb copy is limited to in-frame clones, with some not included. The top ten hold 3.8% of the sample, which has 85,000 to 100,000 clones, 65% to 90% seen once. What was sequenced was peripheral blood. The receptors come from a man between 60 and 75 years old with acute or convalescent COVID-19.

V gene TRBV5-1 combines with J gene TRBJ2-7; D remains unclear. Trimming cost V 4 bases and J 1 base, with 9 bases left between them. Germline-derived CDR1 and CDR2 are SGHRS and YFSETQ. The CDR3 extends over 13 amino acids. The CDR3 sequence: CASSEIRSYEQYF. CDR3 DNA sequence: TGCGCCAGCAGCGAAATCAGGTCCTACGAGCAGTACTTC.

This clone was detected only once. The gene calls are TRBV18 and TRBJ2-7, with 8 bases lining up with TRBD1. Losses at the gene ends were 2 bases for V and 4 bases for J; bases not matched to a gene: 4. CDR1 is KGHSH, CDR2 LQKENI, per germline. The CDR3 runs to 14 residues. The CDR3 DNA is TGTGCCAGCTCACCAGGGCAGGGGGCTTACGAGCAGTACTTC. Residues: CASSPGQGAYEQYF.